This T cell receptor beta chain was found in a study of shared clonotypes between healthy human individuals. Assay runs were performed at deep level. Several immunoSEQ plates held equal portions of the genomic DNA taken from each subset. The repertoire was sequenced with immunoSEQ multiplex PCR; TCRdb's copy has only in-frame clones and lacks some. This sample yields over a million clones, of which 96% are seen a single time; approximately 1.1% belongs to the top ten. About this clone: What it recognizes is unknown.

The study drew all its donors from Caucasian adults living in Nashville, Tennessee. Study results and caveats: Non-shared clonotypes had lower generation probabilities than clonotypes shared by all four sorted-subset donors.

The V and J ends lost 0 bases and 2 bases respectively, with 12 bases between them. CDR3 length equals 15 residues. CDR1 and CDR2 (germline): SGHRS, YFSETQ. Sequenced sample: naive CD4+ T cells sorted from blood. Subset given: CD45RA+ positively selected. V usage is TRBV5-1 and J usage is TRBJ2-7; D may match TRBD1 or TRBD2 (5 bases each). The clonotype was recovered from a man aged 30-40 years in good health. CDR3 loop: CASSLGPEGPYEQYF. In DNA form, the CDR3 reads TGCGCCAGCAGCTTGGGGCCCGAGGGGCCCTACGAGCAGTACTTC.